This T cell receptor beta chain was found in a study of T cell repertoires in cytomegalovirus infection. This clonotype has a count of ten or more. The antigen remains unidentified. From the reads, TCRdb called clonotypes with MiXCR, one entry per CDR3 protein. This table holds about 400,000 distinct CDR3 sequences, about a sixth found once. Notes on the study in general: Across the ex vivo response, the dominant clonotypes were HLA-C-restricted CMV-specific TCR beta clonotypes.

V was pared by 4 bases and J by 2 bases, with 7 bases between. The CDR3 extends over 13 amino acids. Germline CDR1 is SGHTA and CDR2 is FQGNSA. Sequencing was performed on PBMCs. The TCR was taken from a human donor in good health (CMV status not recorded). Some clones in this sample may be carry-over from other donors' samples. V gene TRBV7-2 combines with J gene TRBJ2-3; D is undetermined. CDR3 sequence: CASSWAFTDTQYF. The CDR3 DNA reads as TGTGCCAGCAGCTGGGCCTTCACAGATACGCAGTATTTT.